The next 29 T cell receptor beta chains were all read from a single sample in a study of human T cells and chemical hapten exposure. Via MiXCR, TCRdb re-called the RACE reads, giving one row per CDR3 protein. The sample shows over 85,000 distinct CDR3 sequences, 10% to 11% of them seen only once. Time point: pre-sensitization, week 0. Treatment indicated: therapeutic diphenylcyclopropenone sensitization with weekly scalp DPC. The starting material was whole blood, obtained in connection with sensitization to the hapten diphenylcyclopropenone (DPC). These receptors were collected from an older woman with alopecia areata. Some clones in this sample may be carry-over from other donors' samples.

The chain combines TRBV4-2 with TRBJ2-1, with 10 bases fitting TRBD2. Germline lookup yields CDR1 LGHNA and CDR2 YNFKEQ. This CDR3 region has 16 residues. J lost 7 bases, V lost 0 bases, and 6 bases had no gene match. The CDR3 nucleotides read TGTGCCAGCAGCCAAGATCTAGCGGGAGTAGGAAATGAGCAGTTCTTC. Protein: CASSQDLAGVGNEQFF.

This clonotype was observed many times. The V and J genes are TRBV11-2 and TRBJ2-5; 7 bases are shared with TRBD2. CDR1 and CDR2 (germline): SGHAT, FQNNGV. V dropped 5 bases and J dropped 4; count of bases not matched to a gene: 10. CDR3 length: 15 amino acids. This CDR3 reads CASSRERTRRETQYF. The CDR3 DNA follows: TGTGCCAGCAGCCGGGAACGGACTAGAAGAGAGACCCAGTACTTC.

The sample holds many counts of this clonotype. V and J are TRBV29-1 and TRBJ1-2; 11 bases fit TRBD1. The CDR3 loop spans 13 amino acids. Per germline, CDR1 SQVTM and CDR2 ANQGSEA. Unmatched junction bases numbered 7, after V lost 8 bases and J lost 5 bases. The CDR3 protein is CSTWTGGDYGYTF. The CDR3 region has the DNA TGCAGCACATGGACAGGGGGCGATTATGGCTACACCTTC. The whole variable domain, remainder taken from reference TRBV29-1 and TRBJ1-2, is SAVISQKPSRDICQRGTSLTIQCQVDSQVTMMFWYRQQPGQSLTLIATANQGSEATYESGFVIDKFPISRPNLTFSTLTVSNMSPEDSSIYLCSTWTGGDYGYTFGSGTRLTVV.

The chain employs TRBV7-9 and TRBJ2-5; D might be TRBD2 (6 bases). V lost 6 bases and J lost 1, with 12 bases in between. Germline values: CDR1 SEHNR, CDR2 FQNEAQ (reference sequence). This CDR3 has 14 amino acids. The CDR3 protein is CASSPTGAQETQYF. DNA of the CDR3: TGTGCCAGCAGTCCCACGGGAGCCCAAGAGACCCAGTACTTC.

This clonotype showed up many times. The V and J genes are TRBV10-3 and TRBJ2-7; D possibly matches TRBD1 or TRBD2 (5 bases each). Germline CDR1 ENHRY, CDR2 SYGVKD. CDR3 length: 13 residues. Trimming shortened V by 4 bases and J by 3 bases, and 10 bases separated the two germline ends. DNA for the CDR3: TGTGCCATCAGTGGGGACGTAAACTACGAGCAGTACTTC. It specifies CAISGDVNYEQYF.

This clonotype was seen repeatedly, ten times or more. This chain's CDR3 is CASSLWGDGYTF. Written as DNA, the CDR3 is TGTGCCAGCAGTTTATGGGGAGATGGCTACACCTTC. The chain has TRBV12-3 or TRBV12-4 and TRBJ1-2; D unresolved. The CDR3 runs to 12 residues. Trimming cost V 2 bases and J 6 bases, with 7 bases left between them.

V gene TRBV5-1 combines with J gene TRBJ1-2; 7 nucleotides line up with TRBD1. V was clipped by 4 bases and J by 6 bases; unmatched bases: 3. Germline-derived CDR1 and CDR2 are SGHRS and YFSETQ. This CDR3 is built from 12 residues. The CDR3 DNA follows: TGCGCCAGCAGCCTACAGGGGCATGGCTACACCTTC. It encodes CASSLQGHGYTF.

This clonotype was recorded at least ten times. The J gene is TRBJ2-1, the V gene TRBV7-3, with D tentatively TRBD2 (5 bases). V lost 5 bases and J lost 0, with 14 bases in between. CDR1 SGHTA and CDR2 FQGTGA come from the germline V gene. This CDR3 is 16 amino acids long. The chain's CDR3 is CASSLNGGSSYNEQFF. In nucleotides, the CDR3 is TGTGCCAGCAGCCTAAACGGTGGGAGCTCCTACAATGAGCAGTTCTTC.

The sample holds a few counts of this clonotype. The chain has TRBV5-4 and TRBJ1-1, with D unclear. Germline CDR1 SGHNT, CDR2 YYREEE (reference sequence). Deletions cut 4 bases from V and 0 bases from J, with 16 bases between. The length of the CDR3 is 16 residues. In nucleotides, the CDR3 is TGTGCCAGCAGCCGATCCCTGGGCAGATTGAACACTGAAGCTTTCTTT. It codes for CASSRSLGRLNTEAFF.

This clonotype was detected many times. The chain uses TRBV10-2 and TRBJ2-5; D uncertain. CDR1 WSHSY and CDR2 SAAADI come from the germline V gene. The CDR3 runs 14 residues. V lost 2 bases and J lost 1, with 8 bases in between. The DNA for the CDR3 is TGCGCCAGCAGTGAGACGACTGGCCAAGAGACCCAGTACTTC. Its translation: CASSETTGQETQYF.

The chain is built from TRBV5-4 and TRBJ2-2, with D maybe TRBD2 (7 bases). The V and J ends lost 3 bases and 0 bases respectively, with 12 bases between them. This CDR3 is 16 amino acids long. The germline gives CDR1 SGHNT, CDR2 YYREEE (reference sequence). CDR3 sequence reads: CASSWGGAANTGELFF. In nucleotides, the CDR3 is TGTGCCAGCAGCTGGGGGGGCGCCGCGAACACCGGGGAGCTGTTTTTT.

This clonotype has ten or more counts. For the CDR3, the DNA is TGCAGCGGGGCCCTACGGACCTCCACGGCCGGCTACACCTTC. Encoded protein: CSGALRTSTAGYTF. The chain is built from TRBV20-1 and TRBJ1-2; a weak D match, TRBD1 (5 bases). The CDR3 loop spans 14 amino acids. Germline V gives CDR1 DFQATT, CDR2 SNEGSKA (reference sequence).

Only a few counts were recorded for this clonotype. This chain connects TRBV5-6 to TRBJ1-5; D call uncertain. Trimming took 0 bases from V and 5 from J, leaving 3 bases between them. Germline loops: CDR1 SGHDT, CDR2 YYEEEE. The CDR3 totals 12 residues. CDR3 in amino acids: CASSLGDQPQHF. The CDR3 DNA reads TGTGCCAGCAGCTTGGGCGATCAGCCCCAGCATTTT.

About this clonotype itself: Given a much more abundant clone one base away, this may be a read error. This chain links TRBV5-5 with TRBJ1-4; no clear D. The CDR3 loop spans 21 amino acids. Per germline, CDR1 SGHKS and CDR2 YYEKEE (reference sequence). The CDR3 reads CASSFSQLDINPLVANEKLVF. The CDR3 DNA reads TGTGCCAGCAGCTTCTCGCAACTAGACATAAACCCCCTTGTCGCTAATGAAAAACTGGTTTTT. Combining the CDR3 with reference TRBV5-5 and TRBJ1-4 gives the whole variable domain DAGVTQSPTHLIKTRGQQVTLRCSPISGHKSVSWYQQVLGQGPQFIFQYYEKEERGRGNFPDRFSARQFPNYSSELNVNALLLGDSALYLCASSFSQLDINPLVANEKLVFGSGTQLSVL.

In this sample, this clonotype turned up a few times. The chain uses TRBV2 and TRBJ2-2, with no clear D. The germline V gene has CDR1 SNHLY and CDR2 FYNNEI. CDR3 length equals 13 residues. The V end lost 4 bases, the J end lost 5 bases, and 8 bases lay between the germline ends. CDR3: CASSAWVTGELFF. The CDR3 DNA is TGTGCCAGCAGTGCTTGGGTTACCGGGGAGCTGTTTTTT.

J is TRBJ2-2 and V is TRBV5-1; TRBD1 might be the D (6 bases). In germline, CDR1 is SGHRS, CDR2 YFSETQ. This CDR3 spans 20 amino acids. V lost 4 bases and J lost 0, with 25 bases in between. The CDR3 loop reads CASSPTRRTGYGSNTGELFF. In DNA, the CDR3 is TGCGCCAGCAGCCCTACCCGTCGTACAGGGTACGGATCGAACACCGGGGAGCTGTTTTTT.

This clonotype was recorded at least ten times. The chain is built from TRBV3-1 and TRBJ1-3; D remains ambiguous. CDR3 length: 15 amino acids. Trimming took 2 bases from V and 0 from J, leaving 8 bases between them. Germline V gives CDR1 LGHDT, CDR2 YNNKEL (reference sequence). DNA for the CDR3: TGTGCCAGCAGCCAATACGGGGACTCTGGAAACACCATATATTTT. Translation: CASSQYGDSGNTIYF.

This clonotype was observed many times. The CDR3 DNA reads as TGCAGCGTTGAATGGGACAGAGGTCTGCGCACAGATACGCAGTATTTT. Protein product: CSVEWDRGLRTDTQYF. The genes are TRBV29-1 and TRBJ2-3; TRBD1 aligns across 7 bases. V lost 2 bases to trimming and J lost 1 base; unmatched junction nucleotides: 9. CDR3 size: 16 residues. Germline loops: CDR1 SQVTM, CDR2 ANQGSEA.

This clonotype was seen only a few times. The chain uses TRBV20-1 and TRBJ2-7; no reliable D call. CDR3 size: 16 residues. V lost 0 bases and J lost 5, with 20 bases in between. Germline V gene sequence: CDR1 DFQATT, CDR2 SNEGSKA (reference sequence). CDR3 bases: TGCAGTGCTAGAGATTATGCACGCTCAACTGTCCACGAGCAGTACTTC. This sequence encodes CSARDYARSTVHEQYF.

This clonotype was seen repeatedly, ten times or more. V gene TRBV19 combines with J gene TRBJ2-3, with D unresolved. The CDR3 consists of 15 residues. The V gene lost 5 bases and the J gene lost 2 bases, with 14 bases spanning the gap. Looked up from germline, CDR1 is LNHDA and CDR2 is SQIVND (reference sequence). The CDR3 DNA is TGTGCCAGTAGTCCGATCGAAGCTAACACAGATACGCAGTATTTT. Protein product: CASSPIEANTDTQYF.

This clonotype was picked up a small number of times. V usage is TRBV4-3 and J usage is TRBJ2-1; D remains ambiguous. V was cut by 7 bases and J by 0 bases, with 13 bases left in between. CDR1 is LGHNA and CDR2 is YSLEER in the germline V gene. CDR3 length equals 15 residues. The chain's CDR3 is CASNPDPSSYNEQFF. The CDR3 region has the DNA TGCGCCAGCAACCCCGACCCGAGCTCCTACAATGAGCAGTTCTTC.

This clonotype was detected a few times. The V gene is TRBV5-1, the J gene TRBJ2-7, with D possibly TRBD1 on 6 matching bases. V lost 1 base, J lost 2 bases, and 10 bases lay in between. The CDR3 is made up of 14 amino acids. The germline CDR1 and CDR2 sequences are SGHRS and YFSETQ. The CDR3: CASSLYPGAYEQYF. The CDR3 bases are TGCGCCAGCAGCTTGTACCCAGGGGCCTACGAGCAGTACTTC.

In this sample, this clonotype turned up a few times. The chain carries TRBV27 and TRBJ2-5, with 8 nucleotides matching TRBD1. Losses at the gene ends were 5 bases for V and 3 bases for J; bases not matched to a gene: 11. CDR1 is MNHEY and CDR2 is SMNVEV in the germline V gene (reference sequence). The CDR3 contains 16 residues. The CDR3 nucleotides read TGTGCCAGCAGTAACCCCCTCGGACAGGGAAAAGAGACCCAGTACTTC. This gives the protein CASSNPLGQGKETQYF.

The sample holds a few counts of this clonotype. The chain couples TRBV4-2 to TRBJ2-5, with D possibly TRBD2 on 6 matching bases. Germline V gene sequence: CDR1 LGHNA, CDR2 YNFKEQ. V was cut by 4 bases and J by 5 bases, with 20 bases left in between. This CDR3 has 16 amino acids. The CDR3 reads CASSRTPSGPGETQYF. DNA for the CDR3: TGTGCCAGCAGCCGTACTCCAAGCGGGCCCGGGGAGACCCAGTACTTC.

This clonotype was observed a few times. This chain joins TRBV30 and TRBJ1-1; no reliable D call. The CDR3 extends over 12 amino acids. Trimming shortened V by 4 bases and J by 0 bases, and 6 bases separated the two germline ends. The germline CDR1 and CDR2 sequences are GTSNPN and SVGIG (reference sequence). The CDR3 sequence: CAWKYLNTEAFF. The DNA for the CDR3 is TGTGCCTGGAAATACCTGAACACTGAAGCTTTCTTT.

This clonotype was detected only a few times. This rearrangement joins TRBV9 to TRBJ1-5, with D perhaps TRBD1 (5 bases). From germline, CDR1 is SGDLS and CDR2 YYNGEE. The CDR3 has 16 amino acids. The V gene lost 4 bases and the J gene lost 7 bases, with 21 bases spanning the gap. CDR3 protein: CASSRLVRGKRQPQHF. The CDR3 bases are TGTGCCAGCAGCCGGTTGGTTCGGGGGAAAAGGCAGCCCCAGCATTTT.

This clonotype was found many times. The chain combines TRBV6-6 with TRBJ1-1; D uncertain. The CDR3 covers 13 residues. V shed 2 bases and J shed 12 bases, with 16 bases lying between them. Germline V CDR1 and CDR2: MNHNY, SVGAGI (reference sequence). CDR3 sequence (DNA): TGTGCCAGCAGTTACGGTTCGGGGTCATTGTCTTTCTTT. Its protein product is CASSYGSGSLSFF.

The V and J genes are TRBV21-1 and TRBJ2-1; TRBD1 was called by the table and not checked on the DNA. TRBV21-1 is recorded as a pseudogene. The CDR3 runs to 11 residues. The CDR3 here is CANAEGCEQFF. The CDR3 bases are TGTGCCAACGCCGAGGGGTGTGAGCAGTTCTTC.

In its sample, this clonotype was seen a few times. The chain employs TRBV20-1 and TRBJ1-5; 8 positions match TRBD1. The CDR3 extends over 14 amino acids. CDR1 and CDR2 (germline): DFQATT, SNEGSKA (reference sequence). Unmatched junction bases numbered 7, after V lost 5 bases and J lost 4 bases. As DNA, the CDR3 is TGCAGTGCTTACGGACAGGGTGGAAATCAGCCCCAGCATTTT. This sequence encodes CSAYGQGGNQPQHF.